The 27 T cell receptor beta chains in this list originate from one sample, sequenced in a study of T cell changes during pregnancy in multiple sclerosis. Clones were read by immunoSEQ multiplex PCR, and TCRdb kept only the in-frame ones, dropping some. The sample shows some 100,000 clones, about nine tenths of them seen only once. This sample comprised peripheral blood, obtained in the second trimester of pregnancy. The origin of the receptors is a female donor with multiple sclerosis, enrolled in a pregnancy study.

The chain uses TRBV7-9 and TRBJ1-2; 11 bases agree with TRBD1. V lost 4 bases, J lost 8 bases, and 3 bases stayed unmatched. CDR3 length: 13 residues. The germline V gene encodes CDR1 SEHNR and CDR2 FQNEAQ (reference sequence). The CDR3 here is CASSWDRGIGYTF. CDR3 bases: TGTGCCAGCAGCTGGGACAGGGGGATCGGCTACACCTTC.

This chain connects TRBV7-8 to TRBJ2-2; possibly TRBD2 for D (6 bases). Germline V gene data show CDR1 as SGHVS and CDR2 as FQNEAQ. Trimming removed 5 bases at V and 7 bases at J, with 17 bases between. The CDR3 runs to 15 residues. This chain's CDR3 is CASSPPDVGGGELFF. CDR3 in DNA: TGTGCCAGCAGCCCACCGGATGTGGGGGGCGGGGAGCTGTTTTTT.

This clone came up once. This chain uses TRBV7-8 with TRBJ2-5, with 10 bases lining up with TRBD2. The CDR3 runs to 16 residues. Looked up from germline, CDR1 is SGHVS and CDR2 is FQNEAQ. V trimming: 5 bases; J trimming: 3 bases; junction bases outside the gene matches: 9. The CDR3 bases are TGTGCCAGCAGCCCCCCGGGACTAGCGTCTAAAGAGACCCAGTACTTC. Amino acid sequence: CASSPPGLASKETQYF.

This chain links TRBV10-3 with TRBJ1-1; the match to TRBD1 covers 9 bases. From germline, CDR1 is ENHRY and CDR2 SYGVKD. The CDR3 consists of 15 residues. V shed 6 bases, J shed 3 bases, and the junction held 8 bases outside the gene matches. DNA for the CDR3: TGTGCCATCAGCTCAGGGGACAGGGAGGACACTGAAGCTTTCTTT. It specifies CAISSGDREDTEAFF.

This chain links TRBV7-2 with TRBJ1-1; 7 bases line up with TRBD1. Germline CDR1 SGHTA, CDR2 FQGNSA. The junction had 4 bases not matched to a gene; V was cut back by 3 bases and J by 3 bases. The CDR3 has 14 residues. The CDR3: CASSLTGSDTEAFF. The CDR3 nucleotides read TGTGCCAGCAGCTTGACAGGGTCGGACACTGAAGCTTTCTTT.

CDR3 in amino acids: CASSLSTGSYGYTF. CDR3 DNA sequence: TGTGCCAGCAGCTTATCGACAGGTTCCTATGGCTACACCTTC. The chain carries TRBV7-2 and TRBJ1-2, with D possibly being TRBD1 (6 bases). Germline CDR1 and CDR2: SGHTA and FQGNSA. V lost 2 bases and J 4 bases, leaving 11 bases between the germline ends. The CDR3 length is 14 residues. Combining the CDR3 with reference TRBV7-2 and TRBJ1-2 gives the whole variable domain GAGVSQSPSNKVTEKGKDVELRCDPISGHTALYWYRQSLGQGLEFLIYFQGNSAPDKSGLPSDRFSAERTGGSVSTLTIQRTQQEDSAVYLCASSLSTGSYGYTFGSGTRLTVV.

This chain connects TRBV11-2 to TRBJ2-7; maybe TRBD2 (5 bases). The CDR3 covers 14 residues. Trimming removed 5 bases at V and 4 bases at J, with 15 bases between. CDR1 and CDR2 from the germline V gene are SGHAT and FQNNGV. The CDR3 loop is CASSAMDRGYEQYF. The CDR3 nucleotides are TGTGCCAGCAGCGCTATGGACCGAGGGTACGAGCAGTACTTC.

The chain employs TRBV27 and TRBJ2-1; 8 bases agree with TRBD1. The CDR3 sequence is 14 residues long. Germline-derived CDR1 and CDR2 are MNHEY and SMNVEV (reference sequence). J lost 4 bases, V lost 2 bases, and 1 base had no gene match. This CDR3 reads CASSLGTGYNEQFF. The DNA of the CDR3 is TGTGCCAGCAGTTTAGGGACAGGATACAATGAGCAGTTCTTC.

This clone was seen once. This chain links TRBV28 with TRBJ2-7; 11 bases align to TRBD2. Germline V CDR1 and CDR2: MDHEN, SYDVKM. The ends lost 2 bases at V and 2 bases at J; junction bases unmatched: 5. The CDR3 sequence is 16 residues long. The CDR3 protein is CASSLLAGGGAYEQYF. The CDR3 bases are TGTGCCAGCAGTTTACTAGCGGGAGGTGGGGCCTACGAGCAGTACTTC.

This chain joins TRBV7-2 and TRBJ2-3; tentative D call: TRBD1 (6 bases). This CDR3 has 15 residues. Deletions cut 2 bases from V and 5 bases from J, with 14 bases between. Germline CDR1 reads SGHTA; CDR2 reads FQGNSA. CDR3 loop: CASSLRDIVIDTQYF. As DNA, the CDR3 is TGTGCCAGCAGCTTACGGGACATTGTAATAGATACGCAGTATTTT.

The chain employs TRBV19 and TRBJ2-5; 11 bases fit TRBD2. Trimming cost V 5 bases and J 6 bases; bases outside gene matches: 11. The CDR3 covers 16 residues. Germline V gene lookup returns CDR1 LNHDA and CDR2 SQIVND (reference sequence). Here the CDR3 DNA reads TGTGCCAGTAGTGTCACGATAGCGGGAGGGTTTAAGACCCAGTACTTC. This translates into CASSVTIAGGFKTQYF.

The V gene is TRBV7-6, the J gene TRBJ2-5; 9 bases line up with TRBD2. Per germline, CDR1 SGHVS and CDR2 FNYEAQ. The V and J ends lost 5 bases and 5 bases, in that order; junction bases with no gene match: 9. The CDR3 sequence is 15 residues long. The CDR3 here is CASSLIAGEGETQYF. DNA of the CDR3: TGTGCCAGCAGCCTCATAGCGGGAGAAGGCGAGACCCAGTACTTC.

This CDR3 is CASSLIQGGPNEQFF. Written as DNA, the CDR3 is TGTGCCAGCAGTTTAATCCAAGGTGGGCCGAATGAGCAGTTCTTC. The chain employs TRBV28 and TRBJ2-1, with D unresolved. V lost 2 bases to trimming and J lost 7 bases, with 15 bases between them. Germline V gene lookup returns CDR1 MDHEN and CDR2 SYDVKM. The CDR3 covers 15 residues.

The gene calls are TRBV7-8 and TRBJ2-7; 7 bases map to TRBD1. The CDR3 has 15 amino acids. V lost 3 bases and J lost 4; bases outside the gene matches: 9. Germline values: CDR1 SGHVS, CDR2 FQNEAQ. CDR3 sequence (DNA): TGTGCCAGCAGCTTGGTAGGGGGCGCCGAGTACGAGCAGTACTTC. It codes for CASSLVGGAEYEQYF.

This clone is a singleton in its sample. DNA of the CDR3: TGCGCCAGCAGTCGGACAGGGGGCCTAGGGGGTTACGAGCAGTACTTC. Translated: CASSRTGGLGGYEQYF. V gene TRBV4-3 combines with J gene TRBJ2-7, with 11 bases lining up with TRBD1. V trimming: 6 bases; J trimming: 4 bases; junction bases outside the gene matches: 11. CDR1 LGHNA and CDR2 YSLEER come from the germline V gene. The CDR3 extends over 16 amino acids.

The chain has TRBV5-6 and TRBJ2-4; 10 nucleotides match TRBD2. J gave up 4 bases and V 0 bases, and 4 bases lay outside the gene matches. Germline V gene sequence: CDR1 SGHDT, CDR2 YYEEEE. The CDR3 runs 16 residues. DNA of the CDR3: TGTGCCAGCAGCTTGGCCCCGACTAGCGGGAAAAACATTCAGTACTTC. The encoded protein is CASSLAPTSGKNIQYF. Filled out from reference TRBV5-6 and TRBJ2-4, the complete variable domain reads DAGVTQSPTHLIKTRGQQVTLRCSPKSGHDTVSWYQQALGQGPQFIFQYYEEEERQRGNFPDRFSGHQFPNYSSELNVNALLLGDSALYLCASSLAPTSGKNIQYFGAGTRLSVL.

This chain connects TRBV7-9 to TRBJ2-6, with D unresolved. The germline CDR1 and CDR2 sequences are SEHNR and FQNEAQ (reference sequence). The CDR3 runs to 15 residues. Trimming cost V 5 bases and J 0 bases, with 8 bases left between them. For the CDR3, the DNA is TGTGCCAGCAGCGTCATGAGCTCTGGGGCCAACGTCCTGACTTTC. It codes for CASSVMSSGANVLTF.

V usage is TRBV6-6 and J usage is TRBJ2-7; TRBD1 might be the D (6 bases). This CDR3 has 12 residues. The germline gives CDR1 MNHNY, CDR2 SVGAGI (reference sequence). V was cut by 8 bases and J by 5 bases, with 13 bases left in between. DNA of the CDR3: TGTGCCAGCGACGACAGGCTAAACGAGCAGTACTTC. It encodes CASDDRLNEQYF.

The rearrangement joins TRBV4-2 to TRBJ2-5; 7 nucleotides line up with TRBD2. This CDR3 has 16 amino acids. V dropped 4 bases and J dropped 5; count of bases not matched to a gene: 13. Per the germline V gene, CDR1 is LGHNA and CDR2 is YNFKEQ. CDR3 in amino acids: CASSRQPTGRAETQYF. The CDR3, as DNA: TGTGCCAGCAGCCGCCAACCCACGGGGAGGGCTGAGACCCAGTACTTC.

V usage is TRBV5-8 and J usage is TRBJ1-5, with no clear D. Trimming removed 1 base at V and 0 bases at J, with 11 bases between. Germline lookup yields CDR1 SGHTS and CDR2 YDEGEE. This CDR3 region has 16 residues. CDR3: CASSLWSGSSNQPQHF. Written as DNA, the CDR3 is TGTGCCAGCAGCTTGTGGTCGGGATCTAGCAATCAGCCCCAGCATTTT.

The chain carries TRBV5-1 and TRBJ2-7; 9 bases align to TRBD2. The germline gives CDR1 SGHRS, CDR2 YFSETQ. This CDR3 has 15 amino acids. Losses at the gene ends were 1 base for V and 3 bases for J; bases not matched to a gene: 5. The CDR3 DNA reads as TGCGCCAGCAGCTTGAATAGCGGGAGTATCTACGAGCAGTACTTC. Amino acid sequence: CASSLNSGSIYEQYF.

The CDR3 region is CSVEANFDEQFF. The CDR3 DNA reads as TGCAGCGTTGAAGCAAACTTTGATGAGCAGTTCTTC. This chain uses TRBV29-1 with TRBJ2-1; D gene unclear. V was trimmed by 1 base and J by 8 bases, leaving 9 bases between them. The CDR3 totals 12 residues. Germline V gene lookup returns CDR1 SQVTM and CDR2 ANQGSEA.

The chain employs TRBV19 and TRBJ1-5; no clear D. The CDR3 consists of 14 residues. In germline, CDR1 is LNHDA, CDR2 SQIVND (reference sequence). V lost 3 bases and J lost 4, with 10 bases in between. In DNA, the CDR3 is TGTGCCAGTAGTATCAACAGTGTGAATCAGCCCCAGCATTTT. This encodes CASSINSVNQPQHF.

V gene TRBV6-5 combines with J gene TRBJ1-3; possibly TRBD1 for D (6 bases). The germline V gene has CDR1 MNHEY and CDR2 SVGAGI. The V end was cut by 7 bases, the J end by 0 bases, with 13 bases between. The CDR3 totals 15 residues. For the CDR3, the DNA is TGTGCCAGCAAGCGGGGGCAAGACTCTGGAAACACCATATATTTT. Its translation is CASKRGQDSGNTIYF.

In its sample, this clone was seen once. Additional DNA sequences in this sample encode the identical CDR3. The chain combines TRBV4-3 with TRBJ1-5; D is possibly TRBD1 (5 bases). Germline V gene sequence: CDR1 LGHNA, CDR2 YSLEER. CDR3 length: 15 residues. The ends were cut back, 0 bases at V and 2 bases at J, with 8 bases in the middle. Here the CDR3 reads CASSQDGGGNQPQHF. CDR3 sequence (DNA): TGCGCCAGCAGCCAAGATGGAGGGGGCAATCAGCCCCAGCATTTT.

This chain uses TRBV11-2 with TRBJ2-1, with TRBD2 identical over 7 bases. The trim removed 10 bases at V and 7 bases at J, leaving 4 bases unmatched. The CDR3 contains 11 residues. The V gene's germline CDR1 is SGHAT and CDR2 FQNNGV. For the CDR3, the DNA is TGTGCCAAACTCGGGGGGAATGAGCAGTTCTTC. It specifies CAKLGGNEQFF.

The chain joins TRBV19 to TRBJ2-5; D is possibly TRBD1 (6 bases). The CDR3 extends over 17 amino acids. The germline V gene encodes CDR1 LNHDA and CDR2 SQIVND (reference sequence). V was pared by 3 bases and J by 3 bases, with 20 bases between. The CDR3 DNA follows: TGTGCCAGTAGTATTGGAGCCGTACAGGGTCCAAAAGAGACCCAGTACTTC. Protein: CASSIGAVQGPKETQYF.